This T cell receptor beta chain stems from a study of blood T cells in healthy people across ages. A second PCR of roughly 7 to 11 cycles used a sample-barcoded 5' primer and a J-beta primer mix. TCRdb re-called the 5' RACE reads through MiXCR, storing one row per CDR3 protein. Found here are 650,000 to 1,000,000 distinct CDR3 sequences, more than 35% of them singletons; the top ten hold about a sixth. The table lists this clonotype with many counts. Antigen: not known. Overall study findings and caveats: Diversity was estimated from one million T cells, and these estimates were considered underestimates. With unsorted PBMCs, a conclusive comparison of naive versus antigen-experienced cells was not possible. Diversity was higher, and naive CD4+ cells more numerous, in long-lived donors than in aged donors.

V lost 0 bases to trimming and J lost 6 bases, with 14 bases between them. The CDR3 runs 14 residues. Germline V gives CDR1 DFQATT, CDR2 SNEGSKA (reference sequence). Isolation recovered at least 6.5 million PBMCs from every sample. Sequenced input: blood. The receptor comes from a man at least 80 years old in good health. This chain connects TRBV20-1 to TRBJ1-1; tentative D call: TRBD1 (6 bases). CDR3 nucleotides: TGCAGTGCTAGAGAAATACAGGGTCTTCCTGAAGCTTTCTTT. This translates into CSAREIQGLPEAFF.